The rows below give T cell receptor beta chains drawn from one sample of a study of OX40 agonist ivuxolimab in advanced cancers. Only in-frame clones appear in the TCRdb table, and some are missing; sequencing was by immunoSEQ multiplex PCR. The profile covers about 40,000 clones, with more than 70% appearing a single time and roughly 25% taken by the ten largest. The source was CD4+ or CD8+ T cells sorted from blood, collected in a trial of the OX40 agonist ivuxolimab. These receptors all come from an adult with an advanced solid tumor such as melanoma, head and neck, liver or kidney cancer. The CDR3 runs from the conserved cysteine through the conserved F or W. D genes are given only for firm matches. Clone size is stated in some rows and not others, as once, few, many or a class when expanded.

TRBD1,TRBJ1-1,.,TRBV30,TGTGCCTGGAGTTCAGGGACAGGGAACACTGAAGCTTTCTTT,CAWSSGTGNTEAFF
TRBD1,TRBJ1-2,medium-sized,TRBV29-1,TGCAGCGTTGTCCTCGTCGGAGTGGGACAGGGTAGTTATGGCTACACCTTC,CSVVLVGVGQGSYGYTF
.,TRBJ2-7,.,TRBV28,TGTGCCAGCCGACCTTCCACCTACGAGCAGTACTTC,CASRPSTYEQYF
TRBD1,TRBJ1-2,.,TRBV6-5,TGTGCCAGCAGTCCCGGACAGGGAAATTTCTATGGCTACACCTTC,CASSPGQGNFYGYTF
.,TRBJ2-1,.,TRBV9,TGTGCCAGCAGCGTCTCGCGAAGCAATGAGCAGTTCTTC,CASSVSRSNEQFF
.,TRBJ2-7,.,TRBV6-4,TGTGCCAGCAGTGACTCTCGAGCAGGGTGCGAGCAGTACTTC,CASSDSRAGCEQYF
.,TRBJ1-4,.,TRBV4-1,TGCGCCAGCAGCCAAGATCGCGCAACTAATGAAAAACTGTTTTTT,CASSQDRATNEKLFF
.,TRBJ2-3,once,TRBV25-1,TGTGCCAGCAGTGATAAGGTAGCTAGCACAGATACGCAGTATTTT,CASSDKVASTDTQYF
.,TRBJ2-2,.,TRBV10-2,TGCGCCAGCAGTGAGGGAGGGAGGGGGAGGGCCAACACCGGGGAGCTGTTTTTT,CASSEGGRGRANTGELFF
TRBD1,TRBJ1-4,.,TRBV6-1,TGTGCCAGCAGTACGACAGGGGAGTTTGAAAAACTGTTTTTT,CASSTTGEFEKLFF
.,TRBJ2-2,.,TRBV23-1,TGCGCCAGCAGTCAATCGGTGTGCTGGTGGCACCGGGGAGCTGTTTTT,CASSQSVCWWHRGAVF
.,TRBJ1-5,.,TRBV6-4,TGTGCCAGCAGTGATCACCATACAGTGGCGAGTAGCAATCAGCCCCAGCATTTT,CASSDHHTVASSNQPQHF
.,TRBJ2-7,.,TRBV27,TGTGCCAGCTCTCCCGGGACCGTTACCTACGAGCAGTACTTC,CASSPGTVTYEQYF
TRBD2,TRBJ2-3,.,TRBV6-4,TGTGCCAGCCGCGGCGGGAGTAGCACAGATACGCAGTATTTT,CASRGGSSTDTQYF
TRBD1,TRBJ2-7,.,TRBV19,TGTGCCAGGAAACAGGACAGGCTAGACTACGAGCAGTACTTC,CARKQDRLDYEQYF
.,TRBJ2-2,.,TRBV19,TGTGCCAGTAGATTGGGGGGAGGCACGCGAGGAACCGGGGAGCTGTTTTTT,CASRLGGGTRGTGELFF
TRBD2,TRBJ2-7,few,TRBV6-1,TGTGCCAGCAGTGGCGAAGGAGCGGGAGACGCCTACGAGCAGTACTTC,CASSGEGAGDAYEQYF
.,TRBJ2-7,.,TRBV5-5,TGTGCCAGCAGCTTGTATGTCGGAGACTACGAGCAGTACTTC,CASSLYVGDYEQYF
TRBD2,TRBJ2-7,.,TRBV11-1,TGTGCCAGCAGCCGATTCACCGGGACTAGCGCCTCCTACGAGCAGTACTTC,CASSRFTGTSASYEQYF
TRBD1,TRBJ1-3,.,TRBV4-2,TGTGCCAGCAGCCAAGCCACAGGGGCTGGAAACACCATATATTTT,CASSQATGAGNTIYF
TRBD2,TRBJ2-1,.,TRBV5-1,TGCGCCAGCAGCTTGGGCCAGCGGGAGGTGTCCTACAATGAGCAGTTCTTC,CASSLGQREVSYNEQFF
.,TRBJ2-5,.,TRBV2,TGTGCCAGCAGAAAAGAGACCCAGTACTTC,CASRKETQYF